The clone carrying this TCR beta chain was observed a few times. The sample originates from a study of PD-L1 blockade in urothelial cancer. For the study at large: About 85% of the roughly 29 patients were men whose urothelial cancer was bladder-origin.

Time point denoted: peripheral blood 6 weeks after treatment start. Locally advanced or metastatic urothelial carcinoma affected the patients. The assay was immunoSEQ multiplex PCR, and TCRdb's table has in-frame clones only and misses some. Of 95,000 to 130,000 clones in the sample, more than 85% were seen once. The CDR3 loop spans 16 amino acids. The germline V and J ends were trimmed by 3 bases and 0 bases, with 15 bases remaining between them. Germline V gene data show CDR1 as SGHNT and CDR2 as YYREEE (reference sequence). Sample: PBMCs, taken around atezolizumab (anti-PD-L1) treatment. This TCR derives from a man aged 55 to 70 with urothelial cancer. V usage is TRBV5-4 and J usage is TRBJ1-1, with a tentative D call TRBD1 (5 bases). This chain's CDR3 is CASSWGPGGMNTEAFF. For the CDR3, the DNA is TGTGCCAGCAGCTGGGGACCCGGGGGGATGAACACTGAAGCTTTCTTT.